The next 3 T cell receptor beta chains were all read from a single sample in a study of T cell repertoires in cytomegalovirus infection. These TCRs' antigens remain unknown. MiXCR, applied by TCRdb to the reads, yields one record per CDR3 protein. The top ten clones hold 13% of a sample with 350,000 to 400,000 distinct CDR3 sequences, just under 35% of them seen once. Here the sequenced sample was cultured PBMCs, taken from culture after CMV antigen stimulation. The receptor source for this set is a human donor in good health (CMV status not recorded). Some clones in this sample may be carry-over from other donors' samples.

The rearrangement uses TRBV10-3 and TRBJ2-7; D is perhaps TRBD2 (6 bases). CDR3 size: 14 residues. In germline, CDR1 is ENHRY, CDR2 SYGVKD. V lost 4 bases to trimming and J lost 0 bases, with 10 bases between them. CDR3 protein: CAISGDGSSYEQYF. The CDR3 region has the DNA TGTGCCATCAGTGGGGACGGGAGCTCCTACGAGCAGTACTTC.

This clonotype has a handful of counts. The chain couples TRBV28 to TRBJ1-5, with D possibly matching TRBD1 (6 bases). Germline values: CDR1 MDHEN, CDR2 SYDVKM. V lost 3 bases and J lost 8, with 14 bases in between. This CDR3 has 14 residues. In DNA form, the CDR3 reads TGTGCCAGCAGTTTGCCCGGGGGCAGGGAGCCCCAGCATTTT. This codes for CASSLPGGREPQHF.

The CDR3 DNA follows: TGTGCCAGCAGCCTCCTCCCGGGACAGGGTTTCGGCGGGGAGCTGTTTTTT. Its protein is CASSLLPGQGFGGELFF. V and J are TRBV11-3 and TRBJ2-2; TRBD1 matches at 9 bases. V was clipped by 5 bases and J by 7 bases; unmatched bases: 14. CDR3 size: 17 residues. Looked up from germline, CDR1 is SGHNT and CDR2 is YENEEA.